Included here is one TCR beta chain sequence, with context. Its target is not known. The data belong to a study of cytomegalovirus exposure and HLA in healthy donors. Turning to the study itself: Genotyping of roughly 400 donors showed that 70% to 90% belonged to the Caucasian-associated ancestry cluster. General observations from the study: With high specificity and sensitivity, the classifier reportedly diagnosed cytomegalovirus status.

The PCR had 60 Vbeta and 13 Jbeta primers. Assay used: immunoSEQ multiplex PCR; TCRdb lists only in-frame clones, some missing. The sample shows tens of thousands of clones, 82% of them seen only once. The sample taken for sequencing was PBMCs. The receptor was isolated from a man aged 50-59 years in good health and CMV-seronegative.

The chain's CDR3 is CASSQVPSGQFF. The CDR3 DNA sequence: TGTGCCAGCAGCCAAGTACCCAGCGGACAGTTCTTC. V is TRBV14 and J is TRBJ2-1, with D possibly matching TRBD2 (5 bases). Germline V gene sequence: CDR1 SGHDN, CDR2 FVKESK. CDR3 length: 12 amino acids. Trimming pared 1 base from V and 13 bases from J, leaving 11 bases between. Full variable domain (outside the CDR3, taken from reference TRBV14 and TRBJ2-1): EAGVTQFPSHSVIEKGQTVTLRCDPISGHDNLYWYRRVMGKEIKFLLHFVKESKQDESGMPNNRFLAERTGGTYSTLKVQPAELEDSGVYFCASSQVPSGQFFGPGTRLTVL.